This is a list of T cell receptor beta chains from one sample in a study of T cells in localized non-small cell lung cancer. The data were produced by immunoSEQ multiplex PCR, yet TCRdb's version contains in-frame clones alone and is incomplete. Of approximately 3,000 clones in the sample, roughly 21% are singletons; the top ten hold 20% to 30%. The sample was lung tumor tissue, taken before any cancer treatment. The receptor source for this set is a woman aged 35 to 70 with stage I lung adenocarcinoma. Each CDR3 is given with its conserved first and last residue. D genes are given only for firm matches. Only part of the rows carry a size: once, few, many, or a class if the clone is expanded.

TRBJ2-7,TRBV19,few,-,CASSIDRQGWNEQYF,TGTGCCAGTAGTATAGATCGGCAGGGGTGGAACGAGCAGTACTTC
TRBJ1-5,TRBV6-8,medium-sized,TRBD1,CASSAPGQGYQPQHF,TGTGCCAGCAGTGCACCGGGACAGGGTTATCAGCCCCAGCATTTT
TRBJ1-1,TRBV7-8,medium-sized,-,CASSLDTDTEAFF,TGTGCCAGCAGCTTAGATACGGACACTGAAGCTTTCTTT
TRBJ2-1,TRBV11-3,few,-,CASSLRSGSINEQFF,TGTGCCAGCAGCTTACGGAGCGGATCTATCAATGAGCAGTTCTTC
TRBJ2-7,TRBV6-8,few,-,CASSYRTADYEQYF,TGTGCCAGCAGCTACCGGACAGCGGACTACGAGCAGTACTTC
TRBJ2-1,TRBV11-3,medium-sized,TRBD2,CASSLGAGEINEQFF,TGTGCCAGCAGCTTAGGAGCGGGGGAGATCAATGAGCAGTTCTTC
TRBJ2-7,TRBV19,-,-,CASSIRAQLAYEQYF,TGTGCCAGTAGTATAAGGGCACAGCTCGCCTACGAGCAGTACTTC
TRBJ1-1,TRBV19,few,-,CASSIRGPLNTEAFF,TGTGCCAGTAGTATTAGAGGGCCCTTAAACACTGAAGCTTTCTTT
TRBJ1-3,TRBV5-1,-,TRBD1,CASQQGARSGNTIYF,TGCGCCAGCCAACAGGGGGCAAGATCTGGAAACACCATATATTTT
TRBJ1-2,TRBV6-8,few,TRBD1,CASRVGTDYGYTF,TGTGCCAGCAGGGTTGGGACAGACTATGGCTACACCTTC
TRBJ2-1,TRBV28,-,-,CASSPDRPEQFF,TGTGCCAGCAGTCCCGACAGACCGGAGCAGTTCTTC
TRBJ2-1,TRBV11-3,medium-sized,-,CASSLDLERGEQFF,TGTGCCAGCAGCTTAGATCTCGAACGTGGGGAGCAGTTCTTC
TRBJ1-2,TRBV25-1,-,TRBD1,CASSLGTGNFLDGYTF,TGTGCCAGCAGTCTCGGGACAGGGAATTTCTTGGATGGCTACACCTTC
TRBJ1-5,TRBV19,-,TRBD1,CASTGTGLSNQPQHF,TGTGCCAGTACGGGGACAGGCCTAAGCAATCAGCCCCAGCATTTT
TRBJ1-1,TRBV6-8,medium-sized,-,CASSTTMNTEAFF,TGTGCCAGCAGTACAACAATGAACACTGAAGCTTTCTTT
TRBJ1-1,TRBV6-8,-,-,CASSDSPGNTEAFF,TGTGCCAGCAGTGACTCGCCGGGGAACACTGAAGCTTTCTTT
TRBJ1-2,TRBV29-1,-,-,CSVVQNNYGYTF,TGCAGCGTTGTACAGAATAACTATGGCTACACCTTC
TRBJ1-1,TRBV23-1,few,-,CASSFNPDTEAFF,TGCGCCAGCAGCTTTAACCCCGACACTGAAGCTTTCTTT
TRBJ1-1,TRBV11-3,medium-sized,-,CASSPSPSGTEAFF,TGTGCCAGCAGCCCGAGTCCATCAGGGACTGAAGCTTTCTTT
TRBJ2-7,TRBV11-3,medium-sized,-,CASSLQALQGTYEQYF,TGTGCCAGCAGCTTACAGGCCCTGCAGGGAACCTACGAGCAGTACTTC
TRBJ2-7,TRBV7-6,-,-,CASSFGTPNSYEQYF,TGTGCCAGCAGCTTCGGGACTCCTAATTCCTACGAGCAGTACTTC
TRBJ2-7,TRBV10-3,few,-,CAISESTHSYEQYF,TGTGCCATCAGTGAGTCGACACACTCCTACGAGCAGTACTTC
TRBJ1-2,TRBV29-1,-,TRBD1,CSVELDRSMAYTF,TGCAGCGTTGAATTGGACAGGTCTATGGCCTACACCTTC
TRBJ1-2,TRBV11-3,many,-,CASSRGISHYGYTF,TGTGCCAGCAGCCGAGGGATTTCGCACTATGGCTACACCTTC